This passage covers 6 T cell receptor beta chains from one sample sequenced in a study of T cell repertoires in cytomegalovirus infection. No antigen has been identified for these receptors. TCRdb reanalysed the reads using MiXCR and keeps one entry per CDR3 protein. The sample carries 450,000 to 600,000 distinct CDR3 sequences, roughly 43% recorded once. The material sequenced was cultured PBMCs, taken from culture after CMV antigen stimulation. The receptor source for this set is a human donor in good health (CMV status not recorded). Some clones in this sample may be carry-over from other donors' samples.

This clonotype turned up a few times. The rearrangement links TRBV7-6 to TRBJ1-1, with 8 bases that match TRBD1. Germline CDR1 SGHVS, CDR2 FNYEAQ. The V gene end was trimmed by 5 bases and the J gene end by 1 base; junction bases not matched to a gene: 6. The CDR3 is made up of 15 amino acids. CDR3 loop: CASSGYGQGNTEAFF. DNA of the CDR3: TGTGCCAGCAGCGGCTACGGACAGGGGAACACTGAAGCTTTCTTT.

J is TRBJ2-3 and V is TRBV9, with TRBD2 identical over 8 bases. Germline loops: CDR1 SGDLS, CDR2 YYNGEE. Losses at the gene ends were 0 bases for V and 3 bases for J; bases not matched to a gene: 6. The CDR3 loop spans 16 amino acids. The CDR3 protein is CASSVGNSGATDTQYF. As DNA, the CDR3 is TGTGCCAGCAGCGTAGGGAATAGCGGGGCTACAGATACGCAGTATTTT.

J is TRBJ2-7 and V is TRBV6-1; no definite D call. The V gene's germline CDR1 is MNHNS and CDR2 SASEGT. This CDR3 is 13 amino acids long. Trimming pared 4 bases from V and 5 bases from J, leaving 12 bases between. The DNA for the CDR3 is TGTGCCAGCAGTGCGGAGTCACTACACGAGCAGTACTTC. Translating gives CASSAESLHEQYF.

This clonotype was counted a few times. The chain joins TRBV7-2 to TRBJ2-7; 7 bases match TRBD1. Looked up from germline, CDR1 is SGHTA and CDR2 is FQGNSA. This CDR3 is built from 13 residues. The junction had 3 bases not matched to a gene; V was cut back by 3 bases and J by 4 bases. CDR3 loop: CASSFNRGYEQYF. As DNA, the CDR3 is TGTGCCAGCAGCTTTAACAGGGGTTACGAGCAGTACTTC.

The chain recombines TRBV7-2 with TRBJ2-1; maybe TRBD2 (5 bases). This CDR3 has 13 amino acids. The V and J ends lost 0 bases and 9 bases respectively, with 9 bases between them. Per the germline V gene, CDR1 is SGHTA and CDR2 is FQGNSA. CDR3 loop: CASSLAGSGEQFF. The CDR3 DNA sequence: TGTGCCAGCAGCTTAGCGGGGAGCGGTGAGCAGTTCTTC.

CDR3 amino acids: CASSLGPTQYF. CDR3 nucleotide sequence: TGTGCCAGCAGCCTAGGCCCAACCCAGTACTTC. The rearrangement links TRBV12-3 or TRBV12-4 to TRBJ2-5; no clear D gene. The CDR3 is 11 amino acids. Trimming removed 6 bases from V and 8 bases from J, with 10 bases in between.